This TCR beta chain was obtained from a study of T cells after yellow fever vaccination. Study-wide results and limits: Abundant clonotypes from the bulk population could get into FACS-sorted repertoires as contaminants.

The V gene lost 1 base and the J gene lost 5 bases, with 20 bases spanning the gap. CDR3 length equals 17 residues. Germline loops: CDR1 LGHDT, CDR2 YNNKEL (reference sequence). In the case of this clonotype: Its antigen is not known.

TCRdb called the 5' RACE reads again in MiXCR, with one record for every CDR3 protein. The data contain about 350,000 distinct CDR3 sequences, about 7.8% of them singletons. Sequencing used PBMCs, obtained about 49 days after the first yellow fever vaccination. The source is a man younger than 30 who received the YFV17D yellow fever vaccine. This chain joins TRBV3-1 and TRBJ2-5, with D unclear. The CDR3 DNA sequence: TGTGCCAGCAGCCAAGTGTGGAAGGGCCCGAAAGAGGAGACCCAGTACTTC. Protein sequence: CASSQVWKGPKEETQYF.